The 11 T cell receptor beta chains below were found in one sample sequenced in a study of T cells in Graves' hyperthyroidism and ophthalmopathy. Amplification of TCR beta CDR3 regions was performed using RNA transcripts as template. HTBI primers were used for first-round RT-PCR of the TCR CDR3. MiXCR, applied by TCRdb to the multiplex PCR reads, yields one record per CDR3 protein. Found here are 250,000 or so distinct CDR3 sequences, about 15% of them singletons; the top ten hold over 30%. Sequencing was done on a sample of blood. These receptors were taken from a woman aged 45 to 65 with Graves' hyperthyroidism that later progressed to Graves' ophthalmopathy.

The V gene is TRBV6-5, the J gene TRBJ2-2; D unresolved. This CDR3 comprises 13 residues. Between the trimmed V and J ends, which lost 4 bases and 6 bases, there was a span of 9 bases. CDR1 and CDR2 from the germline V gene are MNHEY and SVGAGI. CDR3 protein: CASSSVAPGELFF. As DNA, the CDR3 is TGTGCCAGCAGTTCTGTTGCCCCCGGGGAGCTGTTTTTT.

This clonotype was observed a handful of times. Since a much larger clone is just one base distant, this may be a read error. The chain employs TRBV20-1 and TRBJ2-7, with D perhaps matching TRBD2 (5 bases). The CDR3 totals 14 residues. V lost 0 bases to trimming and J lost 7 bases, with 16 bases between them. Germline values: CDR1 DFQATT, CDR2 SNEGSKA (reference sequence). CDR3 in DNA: TGCAGTGCTAGAGATGAGCGGCAGCTCGGGGAGCAGTACTTC. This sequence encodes CSARDERQLGEQYF.

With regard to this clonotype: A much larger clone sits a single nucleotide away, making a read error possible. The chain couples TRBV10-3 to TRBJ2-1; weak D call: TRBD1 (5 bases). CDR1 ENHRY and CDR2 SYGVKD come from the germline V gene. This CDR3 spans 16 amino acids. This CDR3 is CAISDLVKVEDNGQFF. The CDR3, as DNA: TGTGCCATCAGTGATTTGGTCAAGGTTGAGGACAATGGGCAGTTCTTC.

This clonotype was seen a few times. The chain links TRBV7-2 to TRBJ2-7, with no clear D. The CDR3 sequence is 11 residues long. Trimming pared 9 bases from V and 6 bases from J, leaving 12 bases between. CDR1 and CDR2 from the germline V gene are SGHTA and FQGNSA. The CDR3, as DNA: TGTGCCAGTCGCAGTGTAGGCGAGCAGTACTTC. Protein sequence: CASRSVGEQYF. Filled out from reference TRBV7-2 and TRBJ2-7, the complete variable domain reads GAGVSQSPSNKVTEKGKDVELRCDPISGHTALYWYRQSLGQGLEFLIYFQGNSAPDKSGLPSDRFSAERTGGSVSTLTIQRTQQEDSAVYLCASRSVGEQYFGPGTRLTVT.

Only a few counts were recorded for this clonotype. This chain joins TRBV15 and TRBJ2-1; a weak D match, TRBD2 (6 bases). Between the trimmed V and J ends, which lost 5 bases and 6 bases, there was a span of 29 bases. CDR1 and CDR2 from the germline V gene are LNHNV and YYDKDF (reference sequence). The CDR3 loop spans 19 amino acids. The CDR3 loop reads CATSSPRGISGGNINEQFF. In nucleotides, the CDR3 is TGTGCCACCAGCTCCCCCCGGGGGATTAGCGGCGGAAATATCAATGAGCAGTTCTTC. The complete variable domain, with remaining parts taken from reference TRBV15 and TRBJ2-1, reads DAMVIQNPRYQVTQFGKPVTLSCSQTLNHNVMYWYQQKSSQAPKLLFHYYDKDFNNEADTPDNFQSRRPNTSFCFLDIRSPGLGDTAMYLCATSSPRGISGGNINEQFFGPGTRLTVL.

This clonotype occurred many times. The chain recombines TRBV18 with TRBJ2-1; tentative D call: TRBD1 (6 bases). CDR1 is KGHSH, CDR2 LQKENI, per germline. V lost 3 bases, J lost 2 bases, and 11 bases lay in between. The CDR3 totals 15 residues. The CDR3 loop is CASSPQGPAYNEQFF. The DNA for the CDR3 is TGTGCCAGCTCACCGCAGGGGCCGGCCTACAATGAGCAGTTCTTC.

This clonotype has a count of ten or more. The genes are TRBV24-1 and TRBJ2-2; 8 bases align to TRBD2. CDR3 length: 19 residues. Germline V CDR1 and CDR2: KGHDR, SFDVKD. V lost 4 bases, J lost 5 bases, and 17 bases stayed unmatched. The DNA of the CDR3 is TGTGCCACCAGTGACCCCTGGGCCGGAAGCGGGAGAGGGACCGGGGAGCTGTTTTTT. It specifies CATSDPWAGSGRGTGELFF.

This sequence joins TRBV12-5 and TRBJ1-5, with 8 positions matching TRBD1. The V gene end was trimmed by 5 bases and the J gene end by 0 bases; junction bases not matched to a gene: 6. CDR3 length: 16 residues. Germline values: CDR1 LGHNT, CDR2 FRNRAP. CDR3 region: CASGLTGAHSNQPQHF. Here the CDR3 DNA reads TGTGCTAGTGGTCTGACAGGGGCCCATAGCAATCAGCCCCAGCATTTT.

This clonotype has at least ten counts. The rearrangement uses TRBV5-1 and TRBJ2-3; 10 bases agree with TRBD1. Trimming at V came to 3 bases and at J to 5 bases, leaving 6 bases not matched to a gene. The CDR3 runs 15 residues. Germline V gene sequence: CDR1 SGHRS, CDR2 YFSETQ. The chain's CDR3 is CASSSGTGVIDTQYF. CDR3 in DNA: TGCGCCAGCAGCTCCGGGACAGGGGTTATAGATACGCAGTATTTT.

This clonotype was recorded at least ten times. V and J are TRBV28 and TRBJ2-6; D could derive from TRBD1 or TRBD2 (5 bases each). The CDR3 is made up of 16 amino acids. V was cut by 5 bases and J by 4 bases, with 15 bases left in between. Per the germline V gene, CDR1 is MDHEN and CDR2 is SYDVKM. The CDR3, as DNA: TGTGCCAGCAGTGGGACGGACCCCGCCGGGGCCAACGTCCTGACTTTC. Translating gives CASSGTDPAGANVLTF. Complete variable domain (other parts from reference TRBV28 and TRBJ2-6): DVKVTQSSRYLVKRTGEKVFLECVQDMDHENMFWYRQDPGLGLRLIYFSYDVKMKEKGDIPEGYSVSREKKERFSLILESASTNQTSMYLCASSGTDPAGANVLTFGAGSRLTVL.

The CDR3 protein is CASSVIGQVTDTQYF. The CDR3 coding sequence is TGTGCCAGCAGCGTAATCGGACAGGTCACAGATACGCAGTATTTT. This rearrangement joins TRBV9 to TRBJ2-3; TRBD1 agrees at 7 bases. The trim removed 1 base at V and 2 bases at J, leaving 4 bases unmatched. Germline CDR1 is SGDLS and CDR2 is YYNGEE. The CDR3 contains 15 residues.